The 32 T cell receptor beta chains below come from one sample, sequenced in a study of blood T cell repertoires in COVID-19. Some clones are missing from TCRdb's copy, which holds only in-frame ones; the method was immunoSEQ multiplex PCR. This table has 30,000 to 35,000 clones, almost 80% appearing once. Sequencing was carried out using peripheral blood. The receptors were gathered from a woman aged 60-75 years with acute or convalescent COVID-19.

This chain joins TRBV7-2 and TRBJ1-3, with no clear D. The length of the CDR3 is 18 residues. Between the trimmed V and J ends, which lost 5 bases and 2 bases, there was a span of 22 bases. CDR1 is SGHTA, CDR2 FQGNSA, per germline. The DNA for the CDR3 is TGTGCCAGCAGCAAATTCCACCCCGGGTCCATGCCTGGAAACACCATATATTTT. Its translation: CASSKFHPGSMPGNTIYF.

The chain recombines TRBV2 with TRBJ2-7; D is uncertain. The CDR3 length is 14 residues. Trimming removed 3 bases from V and 0 bases from J, with 9 bases in between. Germline CDR1 is SNHLY and CDR2 is FYNNEI. The CDR3 nucleotides read TGTGCCAGCAGTGACCATAACAGCTCCTACGAGCAGTACTTC. Translation gives CASSDHNSSYEQYF.

The chain combines TRBV2 with TRBJ1-2, with TRBD1 identical over 9 bases. The V gene end was trimmed by 7 bases and the J gene end by 4 bases; junction bases not matched to a gene: 13. Germline CDR1 reads SNHLY; CDR2 reads FYNNEI. The CDR3 loop spans 16 amino acids. CDR3 DNA sequence: TGTGCCAGCACCCTAATGCCATTGGACAGGGGCTATGGCTACACCTTC. Translating gives CASTLMPLDRGYGYTF. The complete variable domain, with remaining parts taken from reference TRBV2 and TRBJ1-2, reads EPEVTQTPSHQVTQMGQEVILRCVPISNHLYFYWYRQILGQKVEFLVSFYNNEISEKSEIFDDQFSVERPDGSNFTLKIRSTKLEDSAMYFCASTLMPLDRGYGYTFGSGTRLTVV.

V and J are TRBV2 and TRBJ1-2; no definite D call. V was pared by 4 bases and J by 0 bases, with 6 bases between. The CDR3 runs 13 residues. CDR1 is SNHLY and CDR2 is FYNNEI in the germline V gene. CDR3 coding DNA: TGTGCCAGCAGTGCATTCCCTAACTATGGCTACACCTTC. Amino acid sequence: CASSAFPNYGYTF.

This clone showed up just once. The chain couples TRBV30 to TRBJ2-2; D is perhaps TRBD2 (6 bases). This CDR3 contains 15 residues. V was cut by 0 bases and J by 4 bases, with 12 bases left in between. Germline V gene data show CDR1 as GTSNPN and CDR2 as SVGIG (reference sequence). In DNA, the CDR3 is TGTGCCTGGAGTGTCGGGAGTAAACGCACCGGGGAGCTGTTTTTT. Translation gives CAWSVGSKRTGELFF.

The CDR3 region is CASSLGPYQPQHF. In nucleotides, the CDR3 is TGTGCCAGCAGTTTAGGGCCCTATCAGCCCCAGCATTTT. The chain has TRBV12-3 or TRBV12-4 and TRBJ1-5; D gene uncertain. The CDR3 has 13 amino acids. The V end was cut by 1 base, the J end by 5 bases, with 6 bases between.

The chain links TRBV5-1 to TRBJ2-7; the match to TRBD1 covers 8 bases. CDR3 size: 13 residues. J was trimmed by 3 bases and V by 4 bases; bases with no gene match: 3. Per germline, CDR1 SGHRS and CDR2 YFSETQ. The CDR3 region has the DNA TGCGCCAGCAGCCTGGGGACAGGCTACGAGCAGTACTTC. Protein: CASSLGTGYEQYF. Supplemented by reference TRBV5-1 and TRBJ2-7, the full variable domain reads KAGVTQTPRYLIKTRGQQVTLSCSPISGHRSVSWYQQTPGQGLQFLFEYFSETQRNKGNFPGRFSGRQFSNSRSEMNVSTLELGDSALYLCASSLGTGYEQYFGPGTRLTVT.

The chain uses TRBV30 and TRBJ1-2, with TRBD1 matching over 7 bases. Germline CDR1 is GTSNPN and CDR2 is SVGIG (reference sequence). The CDR3 length is 11 residues. V was pared by 5 bases and J by 8 bases, with 5 bases of the junction left unmatched. As DNA, the CDR3 is TGTGCCTGGGCTGACAGGGTCGGCTACACCTTC. Its translation is CAWADRVGYTF.

The chain uses TRBV2 and TRBJ2-7; D is perhaps TRBD1 (6 bases). The V end was cut by 8 bases, the J end by 12 bases, with 20 bases between. The CDR3 is 12 residues long. Germline CDR1 SNHLY, CDR2 FYNNEI. CDR3 in amino acids: CASSGESFYRYF. CDR3 sequence (DNA): TGTGCCAGCTCAGGGGAATCTTTCTATCGGTACTTC.

V and J are TRBV9 and TRBJ1-2, with TRBD1 matching 7 bases. This CDR3 is 17 amino acids long. CDR1 is SGDLS and CDR2 is YYNGEE in the germline V gene. Germline trimming cut 4 bases from V and 1 base from J; bases unmatched to any gene: 13. The CDR3 DNA reads as TGTGCCAGCAGCTCGCCAGGTGGGACAGCGGATAACTATGGCTACACCTTC. Translation: CASSSPGGTADNYGYTF.

J is TRBJ1-5 and V is TRBV16; TRBD1 matches 9 bases. The germline V gene encodes CDR1 KGHSY and CDR2 FQNENV. J gave up 3 bases and V 2 bases, and 2 bases lay outside the gene matches. This CDR3 comprises 15 residues. Here the CDR3 reads CASSQTGGYNQPQHF. In DNA form, the CDR3 reads TGTGCCAGCAGCCAAACAGGGGGCTACAATCAGCCCCAGCATTTT.

This clone was counted between two and nine times. The CDR3, as DNA: TGTGCCAGCAGTCGCGGGGAGCCCTCCTACGAGCAGTACTTC. Residues: CASSRGEPSYEQYF. The J gene is TRBJ2-7, the V gene TRBV2; the D gene is possibly TRBD2 (6 bases). The V end was cut by 5 bases, the J end by 0 bases, with 11 bases between. Per germline, CDR1 SNHLY and CDR2 FYNNEI. The CDR3 has 14 amino acids. The whole variable domain, filled in from reference TRBV2 and TRBJ2-7, reads EPEVTQTPSHQVTQMGQEVILRCVPISNHLYFYWYRQILGQKVEFLVSFYNNEISEKSEIFDDQFSVERPDGSNFTLKIRSTKLEDSAMYFCASSRGEPSYEQYFGPGTRLTVT.

The chain uses TRBV5-6 and TRBJ1-5; 10 bases are shared with TRBD1. V dropped 0 bases and J dropped 6; count of bases not matched to a gene: 3. The CDR3 extends over 15 amino acids. Per the germline V gene, CDR1 is SGHDT and CDR2 is YYEEEE. CDR3 coding DNA: TGTGCCAGCAGCTTGGGGACAGGGGGATCTCAGCCCCAGCATTTT. This translates into CASSLGTGGSQPQHF.

This clone was counted once. The J gene is TRBJ2-7, the V gene TRBV6-6; 7 bases are shared with TRBD1. Germline V gene lookup returns CDR1 MNHNY and CDR2 SVGAGI (reference sequence). Germline trimming cut 4 bases from V and 2 bases from J; bases unmatched to any gene: 5. This CDR3 has 14 residues. CDR3 loop: CASSSAGQAYEQYF. The CDR3 nucleotides are TGTGCCAGCAGTTCCGCCGGACAGGCCTACGAGCAGTACTTC.

The J gene is TRBJ1-2, the V gene TRBV5-5; 10 bases align to TRBD1. J gave up 4 bases and V 1 base, and 7 bases lay outside the gene matches. Germline assignment: CDR1 SGHKS and CDR2 YYEKEE (reference sequence). CDR3 length: 16 residues. In DNA, the CDR3 is TGTGCCAGCAGCTTGAGGCCGACAGGGGGCATCTATGGCTACACCTTC. Translating gives CASSLRPTGGIYGYTF.

The rearrangement uses TRBV9 and TRBJ1-3; D gene uncertain. This CDR3 spans 18 amino acids. Trimming left V 0 bases short and J 1 base short, with 17 bases between. Per germline, CDR1 SGDLS and CDR2 YYNGEE. The CDR3 loop is CASSVAGWPEASGNTIYF. CDR3 nucleotides: TGTGCCAGCAGCGTAGCGGGGTGGCCCGAGGCGTCTGGAAACACCATATATTTT.

This chain uses TRBV6-2 or TRBV6-3 with TRBJ2-2, with 8 bases matching TRBD2. Germline V gene sequence: CDR1 MNHEY, CDR2 SVGEGT. This CDR3 has 15 amino acids. V was pared by 6 bases and J by 7 bases, with 10 bases of the junction left unmatched. Here the CDR3 reads CASSPFGGAFGELFF. CDR3 DNA: TGTGCCAGCAGCCCCTTCGGGGGGGCGTTCGGGGAGCTGTTTTTT.

CDR3 nucleotide sequence: TGTGCCAGCGGTACAGGGGGACGGGACTCACCCCTCCACTTT. This codes for CASGTGGRDSPLHF. The J gene is TRBJ1-6, the V gene TRBV18; 8 positions match TRBD1. The germline V gene encodes CDR1 KGHSH and CDR2 LQKENI. The CDR3 has 14 amino acids. With V trimmed by 8 bases and J by 10 bases, 10 bases remained unmatched.

The chain couples TRBV30 to TRBJ1-2; D possibly corresponds to TRBD1 (6 bases). Per germline, CDR1 GTSNPN and CDR2 SVGIG (reference sequence). Deletions cut 2 bases from V and 14 bases from J, with 15 bases between. There are 11 residues in the CDR3. CDR3 region: CAWSTGLRGTF. Written as DNA, the CDR3 is TGTGCCTGGAGTACTGGTCTCAGGGGTACCTTC.

This clone came up a few times. The genes are TRBV30 and TRBJ1-5; D possibly corresponds to TRBD1 (6 bases). The CDR3 is made up of 14 amino acids. Germline V CDR1 and CDR2: GTSNPN, SVGIG (reference sequence). V was pared by 4 bases and J by 2 bases, with 12 bases between. The CDR3 reads CAWTPGGGNQPQHF. CDR3 coding DNA: TGTGCCTGGACTCCGGGGGGCGGCAATCAGCCCCAGCATTTT.

The chain has TRBV10-1 and TRBJ1-2, with 7 positions matching TRBD1. J lost 2 bases, V lost 6 bases, and 3 bases had no gene match. The CDR3 covers 13 residues. In germline, CDR1 is WNHNN, CDR2 SYGVQD (reference sequence). The CDR3 loop is CASSEGQNYGYTF. CDR3 DNA: TGCGCCAGCAGCGAGGGACAGAACTATGGCTACACCTTC.

As DNA, the CDR3 is TGTGCCAGCAGCCTAGGGGGCTTCACTGAAGCTTTCTTT. Its protein is CASSLGGFTEAFF. The chain is built from TRBV4-2 and TRBJ1-1; 7 positions match TRBD1. CDR3 length: 13 amino acids. V gave up 4 bases and J gave up 4 bases; unmatched junction bases: 3. CDR1 and CDR2 from the germline V gene are LGHNA and YNFKEQ.

The rearrangement joins TRBV5-1 to TRBJ2-5, with 14 bases identical to TRBD2. The CDR3 is made up of 18 amino acids. CDR1 and CDR2 from the germline V gene are SGHRS and YFSETQ. The trim removed 0 bases at V and 3 bases at J, leaving 7 bases unmatched. CDR3 sequence: CASSLENPGLAGEETQYF. The CDR3 DNA reads TGCGCCAGCAGCTTGGAAAACCCGGGACTAGCGGGGGAAGAGACCCAGTACTTC.

This rearrangement joins TRBV19 to TRBJ1-4; 9 positions agree with TRBD1. This CDR3 contains 14 residues. The germline CDR1 and CDR2 sequences are LNHDA and SQIVND (reference sequence). V was clipped by 3 bases and J by 7 bases; unmatched bases: 3. This CDR3 reads CASSIGTGTEKLFF. The CDR3 DNA follows: TGTGCCAGTAGTATCGGGACAGGGACTGAAAAACTGTTTTTT.

There are a few counts of this clone. The V gene is TRBV29-1, the J gene TRBJ2-7; TRBD2 matches at 11 bases. Trimming took 8 bases from V and 2 from J; bases not matched to a gene: 5. This CDR3 spans 13 amino acids. The germline CDR1 and CDR2 sequences are SQVTM and ANQGSEA. CDR3 loop: CSMTSGETYEQYF. In DNA form, the CDR3 reads TGCAGCATGACTAGCGGGGAGACCTACGAGCAGTACTTC.

The chain links TRBV6-2 or TRBV6-3 to TRBJ2-1; TRBD2 agrees at 8 bases. With V trimmed by 4 bases and J by 8 bases, 19 bases remained unmatched. The CDR3 loop spans 18 amino acids. CDR1 MNHEY and CDR2 SVGEGT come from the germline V gene. DNA of the CDR3: TGTGCCAGCAGTTGGGTTGGGGGTAAGAGCGGGGGAGCGGATGAGCAGTTCTTC. It translates to CASSWVGGKSGGADEQFF.

The chain carries TRBV19 and TRBJ2-1, with 9 bases fitting TRBD1. CDR1 is LNHDA, CDR2 SQIVND, per germline (reference sequence). J lost 9 bases, V lost 5 bases, and 14 bases had no gene match. CDR3 length equals 16 residues. CDR3 in amino acids: CASSLSLDRGSGEQFF. The CDR3, as DNA: TGTGCCAGTAGTCTCTCCCTTGACAGGGGGTCGGGTGAGCAGTTCTTC.

This chain connects TRBV9 to TRBJ1-5; 9 nucleotides align to TRBD1. This CDR3 region has 15 residues. V shed 3 bases, J shed 6 bases, and the junction held 7 bases outside the gene matches. CDR1 and CDR2 (germline): SGDLS, YYNGEE. CDR3 bases: TGTGCCAGCAGCGGTACAGGGGGCCACAGTCAGCCCCAGCATTTT. Translated: CASSGTGGHSQPQHF.

The gene calls are TRBV6-5 and TRBJ2-7; 11 positions agree with TRBD1. Germline assignment: CDR1 MNHEY and CDR2 SVGAGI. Trimming at V came to 3 bases and at J to 3 bases, leaving 1 base not matched to a gene. CDR3 length: 14 amino acids. CDR3 protein: CASSYGTGGYEQYF. The DNA of the CDR3 is TGTGCCAGCAGTTATGGGACAGGGGGCTACGAGCAGTACTTC.

The chain carries TRBV9 and TRBJ2-5, with 8 bases lining up with TRBD2. The trim removed 4 bases at V and 1 base at J, leaving 6 bases unmatched. Germline CDR1 reads SGDLS; CDR2 reads YYNGEE. This CDR3 is built from 15 residues. This chain's CDR3 is CASSFSGASQETQYF. The CDR3 DNA is TGTGCCAGCAGCTTTAGCGGGGCGTCCCAAGAGACCCAGTACTTC.

This chain joins TRBV11-2 and TRBJ2-5; 13 bases agree with TRBD2. The CDR3 runs 16 residues. Germline V gene data show CDR1 as SGHAT and CDR2 as FQNNGV. The junction had 4 bases not matched to a gene; V was cut back by 5 bases and J by 1 base. CDR3 loop: CASSPRLAGGQETQYF. The CDR3 nucleotides read TGTGCCAGCAGCCCCAGACTAGCGGGGGGCCAAGAGACCCAGTACTTC.

The chain links TRBV15 to TRBJ1-2; the D gene is possibly TRBD1 (5 bases). Per the germline V gene, CDR1 is LNHNV and CDR2 is YYDKDF (reference sequence). This CDR3 contains 15 residues. Trimming took 3 bases from V and 3 from J, leaving 14 bases between them. The CDR3 nucleotides are TGTGCCACCAGCAGTCCCGACAGAAGGTACTATGGCTACACCTTC. It codes for CATSSPDRRYYGYTF.